A selection of T cell receptor beta chains follows, all from one sample in a study of identical twins. TCRdb fed the 5' RACE reads into MiXCR, producing one record per CDR3 protein. Of about 530,000 distinct CDR3 sequences listed, about 15% are singletons. This sample was shared with a second study, whose subject was yellow fever vaccine responses in identical twins.

Source material: CD4+ T cells sorted from blood. Every receptor here comes from a woman under 30 in good health. Each CDR3 is given with its conserved first and last residue. A D gene is named only where the DNA matches it firmly. Not all rows give a size; the values are once, few, many and, for expanded clones, a class.

cdr3_length	v_call	d_call	j_call	clone_size	cdr3_nt	cdr3_aa
13	TRBV4-1	-	TRBJ2-1	few	TGCGCCAGCAGGAGCTTCTCCTACAATGAGCAGTTCTTC	CASRSFSYNEQFF
17	TRBV18	-	TRBJ2-3	few	TGTGCCAGCTCACCATCGGTCCAGACAGAAGAAACAGATACGCAGTATTTT	CASSPSVQTEETDTQYF
16	TRBV9	-	TRBJ2-5	-	TGTGCCAGCAGCGCCCTCCCCGGGGGAGGAATGGAGACCCAGTACTTC	CASSALPGGGMETQYF
15	TRBV11-3	-	TRBJ2-1	-	TGTGCCAGCAGTGCTCCCGATGGGTCCTACAATGAGCAGTTCTTC	CASSAPDGSYNEQFF
18	TRBV27	-	TRBJ1-6	-	TGTGCCAGCAGAGGTCGGACATCACTGAGCTCCTATAATTCACCCCTCCACTTT	CASRGRTSLSSYNSPLHF
18	TRBV28	-	TRBJ2-1	-	TGTGCCACCGGGGTAGTTTTACCCCTTCCAGGTTGGAGGGATGAGCAGTTCTTC	CATGVVLPLPGWRDEQFF
15	TRBV14	-	TRBJ2-1	many	TGTGCCAGCAGCAAGCAGGGGAGCTCCTACAATGAGCAGTTCTTC	CASSKQGSSYNEQFF
14	TRBV7-3	TRBD1	TRBJ2-7	few	TGTGCCAGCAGCGTCATCGGGACAGGAGCGGAGCAGTACTTC	CASSVIGTGAEQYF
14	TRBV5-1	TRBD1	TRBJ2-1	few	TGCGCCAGCAGCTTAGGACAGGGTACGAGTGAGCAGTTCTTC	CASSLGQGTSEQFF
16	TRBV11-1	-	TRBJ2-1	few	TGTGCCAGCAGCTTAAGGAACTTCAGGTCCTACAATGAGCAGTTCTTC	CASSLRNFRSYNEQFF
15	TRBV12-3/TRBV12-4	-	TRBJ2-5	many	TGTGCCAGCAGTTTCCGAGACAAACGTATGGAGACCCAGTACTTC	CASSFRDKRMETQYF
16	TRBV10-2	TRBD1	TRBJ1-2	-	TGCGCCAGCAGTGAGTCAACAGGGGGCGGTCACTATGGCTACACCTTC	CASSESTGGGHYGYTF
17	TRBV12-3/TRBV12-4	TRBD1	TRBJ2-3	few	TGTGCCAGCAGTCTAAGGACAGGGGGTATGGGCACAGATACGCAGTATTTT	CASSLRTGGMGTDTQYF
13	TRBV7-9	-	TRBJ2-7	few	TGTGCCAGCAGCCCGAGAGGGGCTAATGAGCAGTACTTC	CASSPRGANEQYF
15	TRBV6-5	-	TRBJ2-1	-	TGTGCCAGCAGTTACACCGGACCGGCTTTCAGTGAGCAGTTCTTC	CASSYTGPAFSEQFF
14	TRBV5-1	-	TRBJ2-5	many	TGCGCCAGCAGCTTGGCTCAGGGATTAGAGACCCAGTACTTC	CASSLAQGLETQYF
16	TRBV5-1	-	TRBJ1-6	few	TGCGCCAGCAGTCAGGAGGGAAGCTCCTATAATTCACCCCTCCACTTT	CASSQEGSSYNSPLHF
11	TRBV6-1	-	TRBJ1-2	-	TGTGCCAGCAGTAATTCCCCCGGCTACACCTTC	CASSNSPGYTF
14	TRBV9	-	TRBJ1-2	few	TGTGCCAGCAGCGCACTAGCGGCGGGGGGAGGCTACACCTTC	CASSALAAGGGYTF
14	TRBV5-1	-	TRBJ1-1	many	TGCGCCAGCAGCTTGGTACAGGTTAACACTGAAGCTTTCTTT	CASSLVQVNTEAFF
15	TRBV7-8	TRBD2	TRBJ2-1	many	TGTGCCAGCAGACAGGGACTAGCAGTTAACAATGAGCAGTTCTTC	CASRQGLAVNNEQFF
13	TRBV7-2	-	TRBJ1-1	few	TGTGCCAGCAGCACCAGGACACGGGCTGAAGCTTTCTTT	CASSTRTRAEAFF
13	TRBV6-4	TRBD1	TRBJ2-5	few	TGTGCCAGCGCGACAGGGCCGGGAGAGACCCAGTACTTC	CASATGPGETQYF
15	TRBV12-3/TRBV12-4	-	TRBJ2-1	-	TGTGCCAGCACCCAGGGAGGGGGATACTACAATGAGCAGTTCTTC	CASTQGGGYYNEQFF
18	TRBV7-3	TRBD2	TRBJ2-1	few	TGTGCCAGCAGCTTAAAGGGGTGGGCCGGGACTAAGGACAATGAGCAGTTCTTC	CASSLKGWAGTKDNEQFF
13	TRBV18	-	TRBJ2-1	few	TGTGCCAGCTCACCGCTTACCTACAATGAGCAGTTCTTC	CASSPLTYNEQFF
14	TRBV7-9	-	TRBJ2-5	-	TGTGCCAGCGGTCTCAGGGGGGGTCAAGAGACCCAGTACTTC	CASGLRGGQETQYF
15	TRBV28	-	TRBJ1-1	many	TGTGCCAGCAGTTCCCATTCTGGTGGGAACACTGAAGCTTTCTTT	CASSSHSGGNTEAFF
14	TRBV20-1	TRBD2	TRBJ2-3	-	TGCAGTGCTAGGGATAGCGGGAGGGTAGATACGCAGTATTTT	CSARDSGRVDTQYF
15	TRBV7-9	TRBD2	TRBJ2-7	few	TGTGCCAGCACTTTGCTAACTAGCGGGGCCTACGAGCAGTACTTC	CASTLLTSGAYEQYF
15	TRBV13	TRBD2	TRBJ2-3	few	TGTGCCAGCAGCTCCACTAGCGGGGGCACAGATACGCAGTATTTT	CASSSTSGGTDTQYF
16	TRBV6-5	-	TRBJ2-7	-	TGTGCCAGCAGTTCAGATAGAGTGACAGGGAGGTACGAGCAGTACTTC	CASSSDRVTGRYEQYF
11	TRBV12-3/TRBV12-4	-	TRBJ1-1	few	TGTGCCAGCATGGGGAGGACTGAAGCTTTCTTT	CASMGRTEAFF
12	TRBV20-1	-	TRBJ2-7	many	TGCAGTGCTAGCCCCAGGGCTTACGAGCAGTACTTC	CSASPRAYEQYF
12	TRBV20-1	-	TRBJ2-3	-	TGCAGTGATACGGGGGCCACAGATACGCAGTATTTT	CSDTGATDTQYF
14	TRBV29-1	TRBD1	TRBJ2-2	-	TGCAGCACCTCCGGGACAGGGAACACCGGGGAGCTGTTTTTT	CSTSGTGNTGELFF
18	TRBV5-1	TRBD2	TRBJ2-3	-	TGCGCCAGCAGCATAACCACTCTGGCGGGGGTGAGCACAGATACGCAGTATTTT	CASSITTLAGVSTDTQYF
15	TRBV7-8	TRBD1	TRBJ1-5	-	TGTGCCAGCAGTTCGGGACAGGGGGCGAGGCAGCCCCAGCATTTT	CASSSGQGARQPQHF
15	TRBV29-1	-	TRBJ2-3	-	TGCAGCGTCAAAACAGGGTCAGGGAGCACAGATACGCAGTATTTT	CSVKTGSGSTDTQYF
13	TRBV20-1	-	TRBJ2-2	many	TGCAGTGCTGCGCCCACGAACACCGGGGAGCTGTTTTTT	CSAAPTNTGELFF
14	TRBV12-3/TRBV12-4	-	TRBJ1-1	many	TGTGCCAGCACCTGGGGGGCTGGAAACACTGAAGCTTTCTTT	CASTWGAGNTEAFF